Shown below are 30 T cell receptor beta chains from a single sample sequenced in a study of CXCR3-negative and CXCR3-positive naive CD8 T cells. In preparing the TRB cDNA libraries, 5' RACE with UMI labels was used. From the 5' RACE reads, TCRdb lists one entry per CDR3 protein and no DNA. This sample's table reports 100,000 to 150,000 distinct CDR3 sequences. Their recognized antigens are unknown. Whole-study results and caveats: Against CXCR3-negative naive cells, CXCR3-positive naive cells showed more hydrophobic TRB CDR3s.

Sequencing used naive CXCR3+ CD8+ T cells from blood. Subset given: CD45RO-CCR7+CD27+CD95- naive CD8+ T cells expressing CXCR3 (TNR3+). These receptors originate from a human donor in good health. Some clones in this sample may be carry-over from other donors' samples.

The rearrangement links TRBV29-1 to TRBJ2-7. This CDR3 contains 14 residues. Germline CDR1 reads SQVTM; CDR2 reads ANQGSEA. The CDR3 loop reads CSVEDVGQTYEQYF.

This chain links TRBV28 with TRBJ2-1. Germline V CDR1 and CDR2: MDHEN, SYDVKM. The CDR3 is made up of 15 amino acids. The CDR3 loop is CASSLTSSSYNEQFF.

The chain combines TRBV5-1 with TRBJ1-1; TCRdb lists TRBD1, though no DNA is available to test this call. Per germline, CDR1 SGHRS and CDR2 YFSETQ. This CDR3 is 13 amino acids long. CDR3 sequence: CASSLEGAGEAFF.

The genes are TRBV21-1 and TRBJ2-7. TRBV21-1 is a recognized pseudogene. This CDR3 has 12 residues. The CDR3 loop is CASSKVAYEQYF.

The chain joins TRBV28 to TRBJ2-1; TCRdb returns TRBD2, unconfirmable since there is no DNA. There are 14 residues in the CDR3. CDR1 and CDR2 from the germline V gene are MDHEN and SYDVKM. The CDR3 sequence: CASTAGGSYNEQFF.

V and J are TRBV7-3 and TRBJ2-1; TCRdb indicates TRBD1, and absent DNA this call remains unverified. Germline V gives CDR1 SGHTA, CDR2 FQGTGA. The CDR3 has 13 amino acids. CDR3 protein: CASSLKGKNEQFF.

The gene calls are TRBV29-1 and TRBJ1-3. Looked up from germline, CDR1 is SQVTM and CDR2 is ANQGSEA. The CDR3 contains 13 residues. The CDR3 loop reads CSVEDHPGNTIYF. The variable domain in full, completed from reference TRBV29-1 and TRBJ1-3, reads SAVISQKPSRDICQRGTSLTIQCQVDSQVTMMFWYRQQPGQSLTLIATANQGSEATYESGFVIDKFPISRPNLTFSTLTVSNMSPEDSSIYLCSVEDHPGNTIYFGEGSWLTVV.

The chain carries TRBV7-9 and TRBJ1-2; TCRdb lists TRBD1, though no DNA is available to test this call. This CDR3 has 15 amino acids. Germline CDR1 is SEHNR and CDR2 is FQNEAQ (reference sequence). CDR3 loop: CASSLEQGLEDGYTF.

The chain recombines TRBV9 with TRBJ2-2. The germline gives CDR1 SGDLS, CDR2 YYNGEE. The CDR3 runs 14 residues. The CDR3 is CASSVGKWTGELFF. Full variable domain (rest looked up from reference TRBV9 and TRBJ2-2): DSGVTQTPKHLITATGQRVTLRCSPRSGDLSVYWYQQSLDQGLQFLIQYYNGEERAKGNILERFSAQQFPDLHSELNLSSLELGDSALYFCASSVGKWTGELFFGEGSRLTVL.

The chain combines TRBV7-9 with TRBJ2-5. Germline V lookup: CDR1 SEHNR, CDR2 FQNEAQ (reference sequence). This CDR3 contains 12 residues. The CDR3 spells CASSLGQETQYF.

This sequence joins TRBV4-3 and TRBJ2-7; lacking DNA, the TRBD1 call made by TCRdb goes unchecked. Germline V gives CDR1 LGHNA, CDR2 YSLEER. CDR3 size: 16 residues. This CDR3 reads CASSQDRTGLVYEQYF.

The J gene is TRBJ2-7, the V gene TRBV27; with no DNA, the TCRdb D assignment of TRBD1 cannot be verified. Germline V gives CDR1 MNHEY, CDR2 SMNVEV (reference sequence). This CDR3 is built from 14 residues. The CDR3 loop reads CASSKYRGWSEQYF.

The chain carries TRBV28 and TRBJ2-2; checking the TCRdb D call of TRBD1 is not possible without DNA. CDR3 length: 15 residues. Germline V gene sequence: CDR1 MDHEN, CDR2 SYDVKM. This CDR3 is CASNDPGEGTGELFF.

The V gene is TRBV28, the J gene TRBJ2-6; with no DNA, the TCRdb D assignment of TRBD2 cannot be verified. The CDR3 has 17 amino acids. Germline-derived CDR1 and CDR2 are MDHEN and SYDVKM. Here the CDR3 reads CASSLGRRGLVANVLTF.

This chain uses TRBV7-6 with TRBJ2-7; the D call from TCRdb, TRBD1, cannot be confirmed without DNA. This CDR3 is 13 amino acids long. Germline lookup yields CDR1 SGHVS and CDR2 FNYEAQ. The CDR3 loop is CAIQGGDSYEQYF.

CDR3 amino acids: CASSQAQYLGTTNEKLFF. The chain couples TRBV4-1 to TRBJ1-4. This CDR3 comprises 18 residues. Germline assignment: CDR1 MGHRA and CDR2 YSYEKL.

The chain recombines TRBV7-8 with TRBJ1-2. The CDR3 sequence is 18 residues long. Germline CDR1 is SGHVS and CDR2 is FQNEAQ. The CDR3 reads CASSLAQAAGAGPYGYTF.

The chain carries TRBV4-1 and TRBJ2-1; the D call from TCRdb, TRBD2, cannot be confirmed without DNA. CDR3 size: 17 residues. Germline V CDR1 and CDR2: MGHRA, YSYEKL. CDR3 region: CASSQEATSGSIDEQFF.

This chain links TRBV19 with TRBJ2-3; the TCRdb D gene call, TRBD1, has no DNA to confirm it. Germline-derived CDR1 and CDR2 are LNHDA and SQIVND (reference sequence). The CDR3 contains 12 residues. The CDR3 loop is CASSSGTDTQYF.

V gene TRBV10-1 combines with J gene TRBJ2-6; TCRdb designates TRBD1, a call that cannot be tested without DNA. The CDR3 loop spans 16 amino acids. CDR1 is WNHNN and CDR2 is SYGVQD in the germline V gene (reference sequence). This CDR3 reads CASSERREWEANVLTF.

The V call is TRBV11-2, the J call TRBJ1-4; without DNA, the TCRdb call of TRBD1 cannot be checked. Germline CDR1 SGHAT, CDR2 FQNNGV. The CDR3 spans 16 residues. CDR3 sequence reads: CASSTRGWSTNEKLFF.

The chain has TRBV28 and TRBJ1-1; TCRdb gives TRBD1 as the D gene, but with no DNA this cannot be confirmed. Germline V lookup: CDR1 MDHEN, CDR2 SYDVKM. The CDR3 covers 13 residues. The CDR3 spells CASRSQGADEAFF.

This chain joins TRBV27 and TRBJ1-1. The CDR3 runs to 16 residues. Germline CDR1 MNHEY, CDR2 SMNVEV (reference sequence). The CDR3: CASSLTSTAGWTEAFF.

The CDR3 sequence is CASSLRQPYEQYF. The rearrangement joins TRBV27 to TRBJ2-7. Germline-derived CDR1 and CDR2 are MNHEY and SMNVEV (reference sequence). The CDR3 runs 13 residues.

The chain links TRBV7-3 to TRBJ2-1; no DNA is available, so the TRBD2 call from TCRdb remains unchecked. This CDR3 is built from 15 residues. CDR1 and CDR2 (germline): SGHTA, FQGTGA. The CDR3 loop is CASSPLAGSYNEQFF.

The chain has TRBV7-2 and TRBJ2-7; TCRdb proposes TRBD2, but this gene call is untestable without DNA. This CDR3 comprises 15 residues. CDR1 is SGHTA, CDR2 FQGNSA, per germline. CDR3 in amino acids: CASSWERGGSYEQYF.

The gene calls are TRBV6-1 and TRBJ1-5. Per the germline V gene, CDR1 is MNHNS and CDR2 is SASEGT. The CDR3 totals 14 residues. CDR3 loop: CASSELGSDQPQHF.

The rearrangement links TRBV4-1 to TRBJ2-3. This CDR3 region has 14 residues. Germline V gene lookup returns CDR1 MGHRA and CDR2 YSYEKL. The CDR3 spells CASSLKLGIDTQYF.

V and J are TRBV7-2 and TRBJ2-7; without DNA, the TCRdb call of TRBD2 cannot be checked. CDR3 size: 15 residues. The germline V gene encodes CDR1 SGHTA and CDR2 FQGNSA. This CDR3 reads CASSLEGPLLYEQYF.

The chain employs TRBV11-2 and TRBJ2-1; checking the TCRdb D call of TRBD1 is not possible without DNA. From germline, CDR1 is SGHAT and CDR2 FQNNGV. This CDR3 spans 17 amino acids. CDR3 region: CASSSVGPGQGLWEQFF.